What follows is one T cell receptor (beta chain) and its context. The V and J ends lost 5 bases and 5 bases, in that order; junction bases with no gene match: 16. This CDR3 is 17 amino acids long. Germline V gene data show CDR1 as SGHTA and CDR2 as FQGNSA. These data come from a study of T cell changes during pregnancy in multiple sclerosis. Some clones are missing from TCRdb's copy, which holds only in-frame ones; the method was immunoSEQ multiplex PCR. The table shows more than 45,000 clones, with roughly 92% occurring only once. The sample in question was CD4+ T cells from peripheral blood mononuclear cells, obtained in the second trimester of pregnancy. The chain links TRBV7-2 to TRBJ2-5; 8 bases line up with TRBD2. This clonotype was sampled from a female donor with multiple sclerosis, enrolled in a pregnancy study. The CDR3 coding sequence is TGTGCCAGCAGCCGGGGGGACCAGCGGGGGTGGTATGAGACCCAGTACTTC. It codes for CASSRGDQRGWYETQYF.